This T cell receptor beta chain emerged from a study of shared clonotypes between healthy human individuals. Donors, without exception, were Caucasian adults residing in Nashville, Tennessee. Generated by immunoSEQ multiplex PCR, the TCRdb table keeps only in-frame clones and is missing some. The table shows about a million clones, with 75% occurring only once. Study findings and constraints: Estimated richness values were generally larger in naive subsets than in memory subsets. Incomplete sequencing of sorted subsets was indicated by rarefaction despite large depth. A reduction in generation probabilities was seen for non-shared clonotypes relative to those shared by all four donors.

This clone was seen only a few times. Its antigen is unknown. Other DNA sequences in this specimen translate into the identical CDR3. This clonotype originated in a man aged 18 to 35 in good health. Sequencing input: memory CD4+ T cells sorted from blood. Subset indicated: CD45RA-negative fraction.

The CDR3 region is CAWSVGGSNQPQHF. Written as DNA, the CDR3 is TGTGCCTGGAGTGTTGGAGGGAGCAATCAGCCCCAGCATTTT. This sequence joins TRBV30 and TRBJ1-5; D ambiguous. Trimming cost V 0 bases and J 1 base, with 7 bases left between them. Germline V gene sequence: CDR1 GTSNPN, CDR2 SVGIG (reference sequence). The CDR3 is made up of 14 amino acids.